This record looks at one TCR beta chain sequence and its context. No antigen is known for it. The data derive from a study of STAT5B mutations in CD4+ large granular lymphocyte leukemia. The study's findings and limits: Without HLA matching, higher CD4+ than CD8+ T-LGLL clonality could reflect small sample size.

Trimming pared 2 bases from V and 4 bases from J, leaving 4 bases between. Germline V lookup: CDR1 SNHLY, CDR2 FYNNEI. The CDR3 covers 12 residues. Libraries were prepared by immunoSEQ multiplex PCR; TCRdb keeps only in-frame clonotypes and omits some of them. There are about 48,000 clones in the sample; 60% to 75% occur only once, and approximately 1.5% lies in the top ten. The source is a human donor in good health. V gene TRBV2 combines with J gene TRBJ2-3; D gene uncertain. Sequencing input: CD4+ T cells from blood buffy coats. CDR3 in DNA: TGTGCCAGCAGTGAAACCTCAGATACGCAGTATTTT. It codes for CASSETSDTQYF.